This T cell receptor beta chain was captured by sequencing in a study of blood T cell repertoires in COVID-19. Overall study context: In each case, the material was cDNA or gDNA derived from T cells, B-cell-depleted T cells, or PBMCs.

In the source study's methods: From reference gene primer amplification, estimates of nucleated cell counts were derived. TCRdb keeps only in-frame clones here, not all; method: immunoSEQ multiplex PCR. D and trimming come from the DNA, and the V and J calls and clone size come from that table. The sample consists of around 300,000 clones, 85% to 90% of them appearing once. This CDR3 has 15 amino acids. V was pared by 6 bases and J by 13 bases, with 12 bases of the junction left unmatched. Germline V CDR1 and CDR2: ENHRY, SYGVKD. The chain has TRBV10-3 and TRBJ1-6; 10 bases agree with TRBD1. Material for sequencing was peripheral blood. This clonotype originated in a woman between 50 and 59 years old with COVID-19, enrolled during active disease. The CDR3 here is CAISETGTGVAPLHF. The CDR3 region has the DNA TGTGCCATCAGCGAAACCGGGACAGGGGTTGCCCCCCTCCACTTT.